The present T cell receptor beta chain was sequenced within a study of post-analysis software for immune sequencing data (dated by TCRdb to the mid-2010s). In the study overall: The recorded disease courses included relapsing-remitting, secondary progressive and progressive-relapsing multiple sclerosis, and some patients had no subtype annotation. A subset of samples was prepared in parallel using single-end sample barcoding, then pooled and co-amplified after Illumina adapter ligation. Patient repertoires were compared against 11 to 12 previously published healthy control repertoires from donors aged roughly 6 to 27 years. What the work shows at the level of the full study, not this receptor alone: Compared with controls, multiple sclerosis patients had significantly lower normalized Chao1 diversity, a finding suggesting substantial peripheral T-cell clonal expansion. The control group was slightly older than the multiple sclerosis patient group. Significantly higher frequencies in patients than in controls were found for five or six TRBV segments, including TRBV5-6, TRBV5-1 and TRBV20-1. When samples were clustered directly using the F measure, samples prepared in the same batch co-clustered strongly, which prompted a batch-effect correction.

This clonotype was found a few times. Its antigen is not yet known. Base quality data are lacking; no much larger clone is found one base away. Receptors were amplified or captured by PCR. Sequencing used an Illumina HiSeq 2500. Unique molecular identifiers were incorporated into TCR beta cDNA libraries to reduce PCR and sequencing biases. Per 1 to 10 million input T cells, roughly 0.5 million cDNA molecules were obtained, such that each molecule approximated one T cell. The patient libraries were prepared and sequenced with the same protocol used for the earlier healthy control dataset. Within a given batch, samples were prepared together, multiplexed and sequenced on the same HiSeq lane. In the authors' own workflow: MIGEC was used to process the raw barcoded reads, and molecular identifier groups with only a single read were discarded before consensus assembly and CDR3 extraction. VDJtools was used for post-analysis of the clonotype tables, with diversity normalized by down-sampling every dataset to the smallest sample size. Repertoire overlap clustering matched CDR3 amino acid but not nucleotide sequences to correct batch-related cross-sample contamination. The public reads were quality trimmed at Q25 with fastp and then assembled into clones with MiXCR by TCRdb, keeping productive beta chains. Each record represents a unique CDR3 protein, reported with the most common genes and DNA among its rows. These V and J calls originate from TCRdb's pipeline instead of the authors' own analysis. Across this sample there are roughly 400,000 distinct CDR3 sequences, with 30% to 45% seen only once. Around 8% of the sample goes to the ten largest clones.

To demonstrate the VDJtools post-analysis software, TCR beta repertoires were profiled from the peripheral blood of about 14 young patients with multiple sclerosis. The patients with multiple sclerosis were children and adolescents between about 6 and 16 years of age. The CDR3 numbers 12 residues from cysteine through phenylalanine. CDR3 DNA only is kept here, 36 bases in frame from base 1. Sequences GTSNPN (CDR1) and SVGIG (CDR2) are obtained from the germline V gene (reference sequence). V and J are truncated by 0 bases and 3 bases respectively, leaving an intervening sequence of 5 bases. Specimen: blood. This clonotype originated in a girl between 2 and 10 years old with multiple sclerosis. The chain employs TRBV30 and TRBJ2-5, with the D segment identity uncertain. The base sequence is TGTGCCTGGAGTGTGGTGGAAGAGACCCAGTACTTC. Translated, it reads CAWSVVEETQYF.